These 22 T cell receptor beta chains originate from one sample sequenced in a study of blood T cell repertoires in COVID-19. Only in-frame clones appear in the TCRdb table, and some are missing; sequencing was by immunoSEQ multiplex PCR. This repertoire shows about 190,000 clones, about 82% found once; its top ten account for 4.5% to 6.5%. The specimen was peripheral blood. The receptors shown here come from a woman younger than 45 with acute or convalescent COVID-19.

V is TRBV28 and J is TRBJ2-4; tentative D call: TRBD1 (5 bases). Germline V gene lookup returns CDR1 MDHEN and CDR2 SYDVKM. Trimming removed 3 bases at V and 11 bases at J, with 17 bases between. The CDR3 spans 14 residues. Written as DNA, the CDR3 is TGTGCCAGCAGTTTCTTCGTGGGGCCGGAGCTTCAGTACTTC. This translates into CASSFFVGPELQYF.

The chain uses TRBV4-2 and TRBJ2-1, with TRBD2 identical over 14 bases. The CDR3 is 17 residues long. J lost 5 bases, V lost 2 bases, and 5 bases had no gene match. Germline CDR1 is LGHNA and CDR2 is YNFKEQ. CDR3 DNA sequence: TGTGCCAGCAGCCAACCCAAGGGACTAGCGGGGGACAATGAGCAGTTCTTC. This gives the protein CASSQPKGLAGDNEQFF.

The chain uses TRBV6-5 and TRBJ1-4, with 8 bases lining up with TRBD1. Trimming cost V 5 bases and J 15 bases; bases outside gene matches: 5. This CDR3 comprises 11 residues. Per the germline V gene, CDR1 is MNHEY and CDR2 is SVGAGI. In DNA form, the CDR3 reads TGTGCCAGCAGTCGCTCGGGACAGGTGTTTTTT. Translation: CASSRSGQVFF.

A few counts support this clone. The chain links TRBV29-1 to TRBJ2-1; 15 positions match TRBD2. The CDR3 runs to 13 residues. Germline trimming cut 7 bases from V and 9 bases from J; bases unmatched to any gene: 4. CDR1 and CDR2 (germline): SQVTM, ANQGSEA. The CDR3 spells CSEGLAGGTEQFF. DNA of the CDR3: TGCAGCGAGGGACTAGCGGGGGGCACTGAGCAGTTCTTC.

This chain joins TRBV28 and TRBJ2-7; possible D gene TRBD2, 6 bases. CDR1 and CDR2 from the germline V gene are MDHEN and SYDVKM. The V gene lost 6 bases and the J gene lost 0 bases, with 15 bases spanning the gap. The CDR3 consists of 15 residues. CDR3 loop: CASSPGGFISYEQYF. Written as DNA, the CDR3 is TGTGCCAGCAGCCCCGGAGGGTTTATCTCCTACGAGCAGTACTTC.

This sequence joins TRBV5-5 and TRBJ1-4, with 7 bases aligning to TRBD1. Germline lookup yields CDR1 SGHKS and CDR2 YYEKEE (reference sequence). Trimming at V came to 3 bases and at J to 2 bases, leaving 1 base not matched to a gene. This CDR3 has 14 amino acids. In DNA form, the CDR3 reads TGTGCCAGCAGCTCGGGACAGACTAATGAAAAACTGTTTTTT. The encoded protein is CASSSGQTNEKLFF.

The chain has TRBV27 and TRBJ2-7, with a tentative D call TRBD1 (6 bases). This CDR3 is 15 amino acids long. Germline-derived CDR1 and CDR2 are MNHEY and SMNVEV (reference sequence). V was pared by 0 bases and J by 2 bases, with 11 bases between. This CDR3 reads CASSLSQGHPYEQYF. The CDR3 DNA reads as TGTGCCAGCAGTTTATCCCAGGGGCACCCCTACGAGCAGTACTTC.

The CDR3 nucleotides are TGTGCCAGCATTCAAGCGGGGGTTGAGGAAAAACTGTTTTTT. It translates to CASIQAGVEEKLFF. The V and J genes are TRBV7-9 and TRBJ1-4; a weak D match, TRBD1 (5 bases). V was trimmed by 7 bases and J by 8 bases, leaving 17 bases between them. The CDR3 has 14 residues. Germline CDR1 reads SEHNR; CDR2 reads FQNEAQ (reference sequence).

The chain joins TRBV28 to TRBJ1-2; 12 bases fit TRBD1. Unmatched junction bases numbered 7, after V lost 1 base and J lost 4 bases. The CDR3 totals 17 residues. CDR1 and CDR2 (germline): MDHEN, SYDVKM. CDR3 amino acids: CASSLSGQGANLYGYTF. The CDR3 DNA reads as TGTGCCAGCAGTTTATCGGGACAGGGGGCCAACCTCTATGGCTACACCTTC.

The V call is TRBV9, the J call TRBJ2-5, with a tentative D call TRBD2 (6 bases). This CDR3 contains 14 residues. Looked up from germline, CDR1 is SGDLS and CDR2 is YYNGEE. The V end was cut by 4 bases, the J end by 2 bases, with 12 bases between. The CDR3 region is CASSPGLPQETQYF. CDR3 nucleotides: TGTGCCAGCAGCCCCGGACTACCACAAGAGACCCAGTACTTC.

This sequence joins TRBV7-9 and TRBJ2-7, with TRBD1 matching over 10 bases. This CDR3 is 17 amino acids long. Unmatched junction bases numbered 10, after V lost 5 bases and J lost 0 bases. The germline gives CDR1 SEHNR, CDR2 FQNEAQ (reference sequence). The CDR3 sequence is CASSTISGTGASYEQYF. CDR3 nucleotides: TGTGCCAGCAGCACAATTTCCGGGACAGGGGCCTCCTACGAGCAGTACTTC.

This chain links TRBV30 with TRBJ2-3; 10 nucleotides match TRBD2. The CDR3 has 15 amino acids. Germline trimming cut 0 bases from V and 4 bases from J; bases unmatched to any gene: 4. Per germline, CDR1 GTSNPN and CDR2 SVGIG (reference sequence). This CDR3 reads CAWSVGAGGADTQYF. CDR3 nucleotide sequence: TGTGCCTGGAGTGTAGGAGCGGGGGGGGCAGATACGCAGTATTTT.

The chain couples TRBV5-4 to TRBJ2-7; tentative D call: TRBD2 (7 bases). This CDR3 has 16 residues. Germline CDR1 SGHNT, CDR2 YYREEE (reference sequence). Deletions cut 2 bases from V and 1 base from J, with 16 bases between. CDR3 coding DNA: TGTGCCAGCAGCTTAGGGGGGGCGGGAAAATCCTACGAGCAGTACTTC. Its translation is CASSLGGAGKSYEQYF.

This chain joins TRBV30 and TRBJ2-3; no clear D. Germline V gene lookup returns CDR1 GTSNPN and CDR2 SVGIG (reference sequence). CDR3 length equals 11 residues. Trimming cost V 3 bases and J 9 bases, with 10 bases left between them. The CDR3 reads CAWRSWATQYF. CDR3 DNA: TGTGCCTGGAGATCTTGGGCGACGCAGTATTTT.

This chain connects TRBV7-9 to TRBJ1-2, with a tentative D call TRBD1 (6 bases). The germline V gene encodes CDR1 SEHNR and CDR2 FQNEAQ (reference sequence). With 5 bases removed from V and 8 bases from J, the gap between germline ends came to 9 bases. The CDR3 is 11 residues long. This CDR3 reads CASSQDRGYTF. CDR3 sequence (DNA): TGTGCCAGCAGCCAGGACAGAGGCTACACCTTC.

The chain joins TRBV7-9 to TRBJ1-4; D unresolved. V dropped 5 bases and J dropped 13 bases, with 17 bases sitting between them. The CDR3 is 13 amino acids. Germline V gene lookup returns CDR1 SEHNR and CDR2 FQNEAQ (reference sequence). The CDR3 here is CASSPSGEGRLFF. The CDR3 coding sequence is TGTGCCAGCAGCCCATCCGGCGAAGGGAGACTGTTTTTT.

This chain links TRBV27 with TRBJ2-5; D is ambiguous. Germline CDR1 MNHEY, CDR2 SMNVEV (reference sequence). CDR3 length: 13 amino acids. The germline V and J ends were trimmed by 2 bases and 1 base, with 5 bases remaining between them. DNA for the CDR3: TGTGCCAGCAGTTTACCAGGCCAAGAGACCCAGTACTTC. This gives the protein CASSLPGQETQYF.

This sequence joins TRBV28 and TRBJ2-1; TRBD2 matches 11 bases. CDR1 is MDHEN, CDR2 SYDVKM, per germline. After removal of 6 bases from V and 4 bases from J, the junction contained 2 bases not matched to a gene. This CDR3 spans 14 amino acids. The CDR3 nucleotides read TGTGCCAGCAGGCTAGCGGGGGGTTACAATGAGCAGTTCTTC. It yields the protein CASRLAGGYNEQFF.

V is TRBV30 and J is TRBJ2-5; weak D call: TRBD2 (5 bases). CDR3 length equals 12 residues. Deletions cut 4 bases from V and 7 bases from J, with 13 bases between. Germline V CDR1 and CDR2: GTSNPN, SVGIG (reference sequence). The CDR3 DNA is TGTGCCTGGATTCGGGGTATCGGGACCCAGTACTTC. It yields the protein CAWIRGIGTQYF.

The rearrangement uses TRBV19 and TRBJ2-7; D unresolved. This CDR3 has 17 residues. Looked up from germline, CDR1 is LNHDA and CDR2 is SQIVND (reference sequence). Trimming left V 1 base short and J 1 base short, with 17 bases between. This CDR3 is CASSIGATTPISYEQYF. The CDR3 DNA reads TGTGCCAGTAGTATAGGCGCGACGACACCCATTTCCTACGAGCAGTACTTC. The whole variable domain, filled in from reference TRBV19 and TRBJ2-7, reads DGGITQSPKYLFRKEGQNVTLSCEQNLNHDAMYWYRQDPGQGLRLIYYSQIVNDFQKGDIAEGYSVSREKKESFPLTVTSAQKNPTAFYLCASSIGATTPISYEQYFGPGTRLTVT.

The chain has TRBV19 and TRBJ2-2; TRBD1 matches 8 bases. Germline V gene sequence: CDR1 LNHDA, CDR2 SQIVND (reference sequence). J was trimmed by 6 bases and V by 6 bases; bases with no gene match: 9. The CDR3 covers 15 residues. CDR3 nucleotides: TGTGCCAGTAGCCCATCAGGGGGCGCATCCGGGGAGCTGTTTTTT. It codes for CASSPSGGASGELFF.

In nucleotides, the CDR3 is TGCGCCAGCAGCCCCGGCGGCGGGAGGGCCTTTGATGAGCAGTTCTTC. This encodes CASSPGGGRAFDEQFF. V is TRBV5-1 and J is TRBJ2-1, with 9 bases fitting TRBD2. The CDR3 has 16 residues. The ends lost 4 bases at V and 8 bases at J; junction bases unmatched: 13. Germline assignment: CDR1 SGHRS and CDR2 YFSETQ. Full variable domain (missing parts from reference TRBV5-1 and TRBJ2-1): KAGVTQTPRYLIKTRGQQVTLSCSPISGHRSVSWYQQTPGQGLQFLFEYFSETQRNKGNFPGRFSGRQFSNSRSEMNVSTLELGDSALYLCASSPGGGRAFDEQFFGPGTRLTVL.